This T cell receptor beta chain was recorded in a study of cytomegalovirus exposure and HLA in healthy donors (dated by TCRdb to 2015 to 2018). With regard to the full study: An earlier analysis of some 500 of the donors reported approximately 270 Gb of sequence data and around 110 million unique TCR beta sequences from 150 million to 200 million T cells. Roughly 300 gigabases of sequencing data and approximately 93 million unique TCR sequences were included in an early release covering roughly 600 HLA-typed donors. Of the approximately 400 genotyped donors, approximately 80% fell in the genetic ancestry cluster associated with self-reported Caucasian donors. The study was designed to test whether signatures of past pathogen exposure could be identified by cataloging public T cell receptors. The study used immunosequencing to profile the T cell repertoires of 666 subjects and linked those repertoires to cytomegalovirus serostatus. A separate validation cohort of 100 to 150 different subjects was used in addition to the roughly 700-subject first cohort. To predict cytomegalovirus infection status, the study brought together high-throughput TCR immunosequencing, statistical association of individual TCRs with disease status, and machine learning. In a later analysis, previously published TCR beta repertoires from about 640 donors were re-analyzed and high-resolution HLA genotyping was added so that TCR occurrence patterns could be studied. Rather than drawing on any new phenotypic data, the later analysis identified candidate immune exposures from TCR beta sequences and the way those sequences occurred across donors. An earlier analysis of several hundred of the donors used high-throughput TCR beta sequencing to judge whether each TCR beta V gene segment behaved as functional or pseudogenic. Donor age, sex, ethnicity and CMV serostatus were collected together with the repertoire data. A later genetic analysis took genome-wide SNP genotypes for about 55% of the 666 donors and used that subset as a discovery cohort. Every discovery cohort repertoire had been produced on one sequencing platform. HLA typing covered class I and class II loci at four-digit resolution. Typing coverage varied by locus: roughly 629-640 donors for A, B, C, DRB1 and DQB1; more than 500 for DQA1; 600 to 610 for DPA1; about 450 for DPB1. Four or five DR-DQ haplotypes were handled as single units for association and clustering because linkage in the cohort was strong. Across some 400 genotyped donors of the cohort, an average of about 240,000 unique TCR beta nucleotide sequences per donor were sequenced, and roughly 17% of those sequences were non-productive.

Library creation used the immunoSEQ multiplex PCR assay. For the multiplex PCR, a mixture combining 60 forward primers for TCR Vbeta segments and 13 reverse primers for TCR Jbeta segments was used. Amplification of the CDR3 region of rearranged TCR beta genes was performed with a multiplex PCR assay on genomic DNA. The Illumina HiSeq System was used to sequence the amplified TCR beta libraries as 87-base-pair reads. Processing in the source paper ran as follows. In a later analysis, roughly 80 million unique TCR beta chains were counted across the approximately 670 repertoires, and about 10 million of these chains were shared by at least two donors. To remove PCR and sequencing errors, raw reads were error-corrected and collapsed into unique sequences using a nearest-neighbor algorithm that merged closely related sequences. CDR3 sequences were aligned to IMGT reference sequences to assign V, D and J gene segments. For a sequence to be retained, a match of at least six nucleotides was required to both a V gene segment and a J gene segment. A rearrangement counted as productive if the CDR3 had no stop codons and remained in frame with V and J, and every other rearrangement counted as non-productive. Following IMGT convention, CDR3 was defined as the stretch from the second conserved V-encoded cysteine to the conserved J-encoded phenylalanine. In an earlier analysis of around 540 of the donors, sequences lacking an unambiguous match to a single V gene segment were excluded. In an earlier analysis of some 590 of the donors, a V segment was called functional when productive rearrangements were above 56.7%, and segregating when the standard deviation between donors exceeded 5%. A statistical classification framework was built for diagnosing cytomegalovirus status from the catalog of TCR beta chain sequences. A later analysis assigned V and J genes by comparing TCR nucleotide sequences with IMGT/GENE-DB human TR gene sequences. Using the TCRdist pipeline, a later analysis assigned CDR3 sequences along with most-parsimonious VDJ recombination scenarios. In a later analysis, every TCR beta chain was defined by the combination of its CDR3 amino acid sequence and its V-gene family, and reads without a unique V-gene family were dropped. To address suspected cross-contamination and a sequencing artifact, a later analysis removed 592 highly shared, low-generation-probability nucleotide sequences. For each public chain, a later analysis derived a clonal expansion index from normalized ranks of inferred template counts within each repertoire. Generation probabilities in a later analysis came from a VDJ recombination model fitted to out-of-frame rearrangements, and those results were checked against IGoR. Hypergeometric tests were used in a later analysis to score TCR-TCR, TCR-HLA and TCR-CMV co-occurrence, with a repertoire-size bias correction applied to the TCR pairs. False discovery rates were estimated in a later analysis by permuting HLA or CMV assignments 20 times. In a later analysis, co-occurring TCRs were grouped using DBSCAN, and TCRdist sequence similarity was added for clustering within HLA-allele-positive subsets. Co-occurrence clustering excluded repertoires with fewer than 30,000 or more than 120,000 public chains, plus five with anomalous nucleotide sharing. In its TCRdb copy, this immuneACCESS table keeps in-frame sequences only and misses some clones. Where compared with another copy, unresolved V genes explain less than half of these, and the others have no known cause. V and J calls and clone size come straight from that table; D and trimming were deduced from the DNA. This sample comprises some 170,000 clones, around 75% of them detected only once. 3% of the sample goes to the ten largest clones.

The cohort consisted of some 730 healthy bone marrow donors. Cohort members were all nominally healthy when sampled, although unrecorded immune exposures were likely present. The donor tested CMV seropositive and was one of the 289 seropositive cohort members. A peripheral blood sample was provided by each donor, and peripheral blood mononuclear cells were used for TCR beta sequencing. Genomic DNA was extracted from the blood cell samples with the Qiagen DNeasy Blood Extraction Kit. Concerning this clone itself: The antigen this receptor binds is unknown. Base qualities are not recorded, but no much larger clone differs from it by a single base.

Beyond this particular receptor, the publication reports: According to a later analysis, TCR association rates differed among HLA loci, with DRB1 alleles showing the most associated TCRs and HLA-C alleles showing the fewest. Linkage disequilibrium might explain the correlated functional status among segregating V segments, but an unknown experimental factor could not be ruled out. At a false discovery rate of 0.05, a later analysis linked 15,000 to 20,000 TCR beta sequences to specific HLA alleles. When HLA alleles, especially DR and DQ, strongly co-occurred, TCR associations were difficult to assign to individual alleles. A cluster of highly shared sequence variants was judged likely to represent a technical artifact of the sequencing pipeline. The study listed around 160 TCR beta chains as associated with cytomegalovirus. According to a later analysis, most CMV-associated TCR beta chains appeared to be HLA-restricted, and the HLA associations seemed to be driven largely by CMV exposure. Compared with equally common non-associated chains, HLA-associated TCR beta chains in a later analysis were more clonally expanded and had lower generation probabilities. V-gene and J-gene trimming of TCR beta chains was associated with a missense DCLRE1C variant in a later genetic analysis, and the association was replicated in an independent cohort. In both the original and validation cohorts, the classifier was reported to diagnose cytomegalovirus status with high specificity and sensitivity. According to the authors, the approach could potentially be generalized to other disease states and immunological phenotypes. For the cohort, immune exposure information was limited to CMV serostatus. In vitro tests confirmed that a few of the cytomegalovirus-associated TCR beta chains recognize cytomegalovirus antigens. Roughly uniform sequencing depth across donors was assumed in presence/absence analyses, although this assumption may not hold. Broadly in line with IMGT annotations, most TCR beta V segments showed up in productive rearrangements about 87% or about 30% of the time in an earlier analysis of 450 to 600 of the donors. A further reported finding was that TCR beta sequences accurately predicted the HLA-A and HLA-B alleles for most subjects in the first cohort. A later analysis reported that several top co-occurrence clusters appeared linked to parvovirus B19, influenza, CMV and Epstein-Barr virus. Because HLA typing was unavailable for some donors at each locus, only the typed subset was used in association tests. Roughly 17 rarely observed V segments, including chromosome 9 orphons, were excluded from the earlier analysis of several hundred of the donors because counts were too low. A later genetic analysis reported fewer N-insertions in productive TCRs among donors in an Asian-associated ancestry cluster than the roughly 690-donor mean. Most TCR sequences were observed very rarely across donors, whereas some public TCRs were present in many individuals. This cohort had only TCR beta chains sequenced, and the lack of alpha or paired-chain data limited which features could be detected.

The sample consisted of PBMCs. The sequence came from a woman between 50 and 59 years old in good health and CMV-seropositive.

The nucleotide sequence reads TGTGCCAGCACCCACAGTAGTATGAACACTGAAGCTTTCTTT. Translated, this gives CASTHSSMNTEAFF. The receptor chain draws on TRBV11-2 and TRBJ1-1; the D gene remains uncertain. There are 14 amino acids in the CDR3, from cysteine to phenylalanine inclusive. Left in the record is the CDR3 DNA by itself, 42 bases read in frame from the first base. V is reduced by 7 bases and J by 0 bases, leaving a spacing of 12 bases between them. Via the germline V gene, CDR1 is SGHAT and CDR2 FQNNGV.